The 25 T cell receptor beta chains given below trace back to one sample, sequenced in a study of human T cells and chemical hapten exposure. Time point in this sample: patch test 1, 2 weeks after DPC sensitization. The sample's treatment: therapeutic diphenylcyclopropenone sensitization with weekly scalp DPC. TCRdb re-called the RACE reads with MiXCR, one entry per CDR3 protein. The profile shows tens of thousands of distinct CDR3 sequences, approximately 9.8% of them singletons. The material was whole blood, obtained in connection with sensitization to the hapten diphenylcyclopropenone (DPC). These receptors all come from a woman in her thirties or forties with alopecia areata. Some clones in this sample may be carry-over from other donors' samples.

This clonotype has a handful of counts. This chain links TRBV5-6 with TRBJ2-6; 10 positions match TRBD1. V trimming: 4 bases; J trimming: 0 bases; junction bases outside the gene matches: 7. The CDR3 is 18 amino acids. The germline CDR1 and CDR2 sequences are SGHDT and YYEEEE. The CDR3 is CASSLPGQGTSGANVLTF. The CDR3 DNA sequence: TGTGCCAGCAGCCTGCCGGGACAGGGGACCTCTGGGGCCAACGTCCTGACTTTC.

This clonotype came up many times. The DNA of the CDR3 is TGTGCCAGCAACCTGAACGGGGCAGTCCAAGAGACCCAGTACTTC. Its translation: CASNLNGAVQETQYF. The V and J genes are TRBV7-2 and TRBJ2-5; D possibly matches TRBD1 or TRBD2 (5 bases each). Germline V lookup: CDR1 SGHTA, CDR2 FQGNSA. Trimming left V 7 bases short and J 1 base short, with 16 bases between. This CDR3 has 15 amino acids.

The table lists this clonotype with a few counts. The J gene is TRBJ2-3, the V gene TRBV2; D is ambiguous. The ends were cut back, 2 bases at V and 1 base at J, with 4 bases in the middle. Germline assignment: CDR1 SNHLY and CDR2 FYNNEI. The CDR3 totals 13 residues. The CDR3 is CASSETGTDTQYF. CDR3 DNA: TGTGCCAGCAGTGAAACAGGCACAGATACGCAGTATTTT.

The chain has TRBV14 and TRBJ2-1; a weak D match, TRBD2 (6 bases). This CDR3 is built from 16 residues. The V and J ends lost 0 bases and 10 bases respectively, with 19 bases between them. Germline V CDR1 and CDR2: SGHDN, FVKESK. Written as DNA, the CDR3 is TGTGCCAGCAGCCAAGATTGGGAGACGGCCGGGAGAGAGCAGTTCTTC. Translation gives CASSQDWETAGREQFF.

The chain joins TRBV14 to TRBJ1-1, with no clear D. This CDR3 region has 12 residues. Germline values: CDR1 SGHDN, CDR2 FVKESK. The germline V and J ends were trimmed by 4 bases and 4 bases, with 7 bases remaining between them. CDR3 nucleotide sequence: TGTGCCAGCAGCCGTTCGCGCACTGAAGCTTTCTTT. This sequence encodes CASSRSRTEAFF.

This clonotype was recorded many times. DNA of the CDR3: TGTGCCAGCAGTAAGACTGACTATGGCTACACCTTC. Translated, it gives CASSKTDYGYTF. V and J are TRBV9 and TRBJ1-2; D is undetermined. This CDR3 has 12 residues. Per the germline V gene, CDR1 is SGDLS and CDR2 is YYNGEE. V was clipped by 5 bases and J by 3 bases, with 8 bases between them.

This clonotype was recorded a few times. The chain joins TRBV9 to TRBJ2-5; 10 bases map to TRBD2. The J segment lost 5 bases and the V segment lost 3 bases, leaving 7 bases of the junction unmatched. The CDR3 is 15 amino acids. Germline CDR1 and CDR2: SGDLS and YYNGEE. The CDR3 DNA follows: TGTGCCAGCAGCGCCCAGCGGGGGGGCGTGGAGACCCAGTACTTC. Encoded protein: CASSAQRGGVETQYF.

This clonotype showed up many times. The junction does not match germline at one end; this may be a read error. The chain joins TRBV7-7 to TRBJ2-1, with D hard to call. The CDR3 runs 15 residues. Per germline, CDR1 SSHAT and CDR2 FNYEAQ (reference sequence). CDR3 loop: CASSQTASSYNEQFF. For the CDR3, the DNA is TGTGCTAGCAGCCAGACTGCGAGCTCCTACAATGAGCAGTTCTTC.

The chain combines TRBV7-9 with TRBJ2-5, with 11 positions matching TRBD1. Germline V gives CDR1 SEHNR, CDR2 FQNEAQ (reference sequence). The CDR3 is made up of 14 amino acids. Germline trimming cut 5 bases from V and 7 bases from J; bases unmatched to any gene: 6. CDR3 coding DNA: TGTGCCAGCAGCCGGACAGGGGGCGCTGGGACCCAGTACTTC. Translating gives CASSRTGGAGTQYF.

This clonotype was recorded many times. The V gene is TRBV4-1, the J gene TRBJ2-1, with D tentatively TRBD2 (5 bases). Trimming stripped 1 base from V and 5 bases from J, with 6 bases between. The CDR3 spans 13 residues. The germline V gene encodes CDR1 MGHRA and CDR2 YSYEKL. CDR3 nucleotide sequence: TGCGCCAGCAGCCAAGTGGGAGACAATGAGCAGTTCTTC. Translated, it gives CASSQVGDNEQFF.

This clonotype was recorded many times. This rearrangement joins TRBV9 to TRBJ2-1; D call uncertain. The germline gives CDR1 SGDLS, CDR2 YYNGEE. This CDR3 contains 16 residues. With 3 bases removed from V and 1 base from J, the gap between germline ends came to 14 bases. CDR3 bases: TGTGCCAGCAGCGGTTCCGGCAGATATTCCTACAATGAGCAGTTCTTC. This translates into CASSGSGRYSYNEQFF. Full variable domain (rest looked up from reference TRBV9 and TRBJ2-1): DSGVTQTPKHLITATGQRVTLRCSPRSGDLSVYWYQQSLDQGLQFLIQYYNGEERAKGNILERFSAQQFPDLHSELNLSSLELGDSALYFCASSGSGRYSYNEQFFGPGTRLTVL.

The rearrangement links TRBV5-6 to TRBJ2-7; tentative D call: TRBD1 (6 bases). Trimming took 4 bases from V and 2 from J, leaving 10 bases between them. Germline V gene lookup returns CDR1 SGHDT and CDR2 YYEEEE. The CDR3 has 13 amino acids. The CDR3 protein is CASSAWTAYEQYF. CDR3 DNA sequence: TGTGCCAGCAGCGCATGGACAGCCTACGAGCAGTACTTC.

In its sample, this clonotype was seen many times. The chain carries TRBV20-1 and TRBJ1-2, with 9 positions matching TRBD1. This CDR3 spans 14 amino acids. V gave up 1 base and J gave up 3 bases; unmatched junction bases: 3. Germline V CDR1 and CDR2: DFQATT, SNEGSKA (reference sequence). CDR3 protein: CSARGRTGDYGYTF. CDR3 in DNA: TGCAGTGCTAGAGGAAGGACAGGGGACTATGGCTACACCTTC.

This clonotype came up many times. This chain links TRBV7-9 with TRBJ2-1; D possibly corresponds to TRBD2 (6 bases). There are 13 residues in the CDR3. Trimming cost V 3 bases and J 7 bases, with 10 bases left between them. The germline V gene encodes CDR1 SEHNR and CDR2 FQNEAQ (reference sequence). The CDR3 loop is CASSFWGENEQFF. CDR3 nucleotides: TGTGCCAGCAGCTTCTGGGGGGAGAATGAGCAGTTCTTC. Complete variable domain (other parts from reference TRBV7-9 and TRBJ2-1): DTGVSQNPRHKITKRGQNVTFRCDPISEHNRLYWYRQTLGQGPEFLTYFQNEAQLEKSRLLSDRFSAERPKGSFSTLEIQRTEQGDSAMYLCASSFWGENEQFFGPGTRLTVL.

This clonotype has only a few counts. Just one base apart from a much larger clone, this may be a read error. The gene calls are TRBV7-2 and TRBJ1-3; D is ambiguous. Germline V gene data show CDR1 as SGHTA and CDR2 as FQGNSA. The CDR3 consists of 13 residues. CDR3 amino acids: CVSSPAGGNTIYF. The CDR3 coding sequence is TGTGTCAGCAGCCCGGCCGGCGGAAACACCATATATTTT.

This clonotype was found many times. The chain employs TRBV4-2 and TRBJ1-3; TRBD1 might be the D (6 bases). Germline V gene sequence: CDR1 LGHNA, CDR2 YNFKEQ. The CDR3 is made up of 14 amino acids. Trimming removed 1 base at V and 12 bases at J, with 16 bases between. DNA of the CDR3: TGTGCCAGCAGCCAAGGGGTCAGGGGAGGTATCATATATTTT. Translated: CASSQGVRGGIIYF.

The rearrangement uses TRBV10-3 and TRBJ2-3; 9 nucleotides agree with TRBD1. Germline trimming cut 10 bases from V and 5 bases from J; bases unmatched to any gene: 4. Germline V gene lookup returns CDR1 ENHRY and CDR2 SYGVKD. The CDR3 runs 12 residues. The DNA for the CDR3 is TGTGCCAGCACAGGGGGCGGAGATACGCAGTATTTT. Translating gives CASTGGGDTQYF.

The gene calls are TRBV25-1 and TRBJ1-6; possible D gene TRBD1, 6 bases. Germline loops: CDR1 MGHDK, CDR2 SYGVNS. V lost 0 bases to trimming and J lost 3 bases, with 15 bases between them. The CDR3 covers 18 residues. The CDR3 protein is CASSEYSPRDNYNSPLHF. The CDR3, as DNA: TGTGCCAGCAGTGAATATTCCCCGCGGGACAACTATAATTCACCCCTCCACTTT.

This clonotype showed up many times. The gene calls are TRBV7-2 and TRBJ1-6; 8 nucleotides line up with TRBD1. Germline loops: CDR1 SGHTA, CDR2 FQGNSA. CDR3 length: 12 residues. V lost 7 bases to trimming and J lost 14 bases; unmatched junction nucleotides: 7. The CDR3 spells CASKTQGAALHF. DNA of the CDR3: TGTGCCAGCAAGACTCAGGGGGCGGCCCTCCACTTT.

The rearrangement joins TRBV13 to TRBJ1-1, with D uncertain. In germline, CDR1 is PRHDT, CDR2 FYEKMQ (reference sequence). V lost 1 base, J lost 7 bases, and 10 bases lay in between. The CDR3 runs 13 residues. Here the CDR3 reads CASSLERGIEAFF. The CDR3 nucleotides are TGTGCCAGCAGCTTAGAACGAGGTATTGAAGCTTTCTTT.

This clonotype has at least ten counts. The CDR3 loop reads CASSRTDSNSPLHF. The DNA for the CDR3 is TGTGCCAGCAGCCGCACAGATTCCAATTCACCCCTCCACTTT. The chain recombines TRBV7-9 with TRBJ1-6; no firm D call. This CDR3 contains 14 residues. The V gene's germline CDR1 is SEHNR and CDR2 FQNEAQ (reference sequence). The V end was cut by 5 bases, the J end by 7 bases, with 12 bases between.

This clonotype was picked up many times. The rearrangement joins TRBV6-6 to TRBJ1-1; the D is unclear. Germline values: CDR1 MNHNY, CDR2 SVGAGI (reference sequence). The CDR3 length is 12 residues. V was shortened by 2 bases and J by 6 bases, with 7 bases between the two germline ends. The CDR3 reads CASSYRLAEAFF. CDR3 DNA: TGTGCCAGCAGTTACCGGCTAGCTGAAGCTTTCTTT.

This clonotype appeared a few times. The chain employs TRBV28 and TRBJ2-6; the D gene is possibly TRBD1 (6 bases). The CDR3 is 13 amino acids. V lost 4 bases and J 7 bases, leaving 8 bases between the germline ends. CDR1 and CDR2 (germline): MDHEN, SYDVKM. The CDR3 spells CASSSGTANVLTF. In DNA form, the CDR3 reads TGTGCCAGCAGTTCTGGGACAGCCAACGTCCTGACTTTC.

Many counts were recorded for this clonotype. The V gene is TRBV29-1, the J gene TRBJ2-1; D ambiguous. This CDR3 is 14 amino acids long. Germline V lookup: CDR1 SQVTM, CDR2 ANQGSEA. Trimming stripped 7 bases from V and 1 base from J, with 14 bases between. The CDR3 protein is CSALVPASYNEQFF. The CDR3 DNA is TGCAGCGCTTTAGTTCCCGCGTCCTACAATGAGCAGTTCTTC.

This clonotype was seen repeatedly, ten times or more. V is TRBV7-2 and J is TRBJ2-7; D is uncertain. The V and J ends lost 0 bases and 0 bases respectively, with 9 bases between them. CDR3 size: 15 residues. Germline CDR1 reads SGHTA; CDR2 reads FQGNSA. The CDR3 DNA follows: TGTGCCAGCAGCTTAGCGCTAGGCCGCTCCTACGAGCAGTACTTC. It encodes CASSLALGRSYEQYF. Based on the CDR3 plus reference TRBV7-2 and TRBJ2-7, the full variable domain is GAGVSQSPSNKVTEKGKDVELRCDPISGHTALYWYRQSLGQGLEFLIYFQGNSAPDKSGLPSDRFSAERTGGSVSTLTIQRTQQEDSAVYLCASSLALGRSYEQYFGPGTRLTVT.